This TCR beta chain derives from a study of T cells in Graves' hyperthyroidism and ophthalmopathy (dated by TCRdb to about 2019). Background for the entire study: Peripheral blood was sampled at the time of initial diagnosis, prior to any treatment. A discovery cohort of fewer than 110 patients, about 40 with Graves' ophthalmopathy and over 55 with stable Graves' hyperthyroidism, was used to find distinguishing TCR V-J signatures. Prospective prediction of ophthalmopathy was tested in an independent validation cohort consisting of some 20 hyperthyroidism patients and some 15 patients who later progressed to ophthalmopathy. The 100 or so discovery patients were divided at random into training and test sets in a 7:3 ratio. The study also compared thyroid tissue and blood T-cell repertoires from five or six Graves' hyperthyroidism patients. Following sampling, methimazole starting at 30 mg daily was given to hyperthyroidism patients, and high-dose intravenous methylprednisolone was given to ophthalmopathy patients. TCR Vbeta CDR3 sequencing of 120 to 150 peripheral blood samples (over 40 ophthalmopathy, 70 to 85 hyperthyroidism and around 17 progressor patients) is reported in the paper.

The study at large found these results: No statistical method was used to set the sample size in advance, and investigators knew the group allocation. Most expanded thyroid clonotypes (frequency above 0.001) were also detected in blood, suggesting blood repertoires may reflect thyroid immune responses. Ophthalmopathy was separated from stable hyperthyroidism by a 13 V-J signature model, with approximately 85% sensitivity and about 81% specificity obtained in cross-validation and 80%/75% obtained in testing. In validation, the model predicted progression to ophthalmopathy a median of approximately 6.3 months before onset, with over 60% sensitivity and about 75% specificity.

A patient counted as having stable Graves' hyperthyroidism if no progression to ophthalmopathy occurred over 18 months of follow-up. Hyperthyroidism patients were newly diagnosed, had a disease duration of under 2 months, and were aged 18 to 65 years. Exclusion was applied to patients with uncontrolled infections, other autoimmune diseases, pregnancy or lactation. Clinical symptoms, serum thyroxine and TRAb, thyroid ultrasound, and orbital computed tomography formed the basis for the diagnoses. PBMCs were isolated from more than 9 ml of fresh peripheral blood by Ficoll-Paque density gradient centrifugation. Trizol reagent was used to extract total RNA, and RNA quality was then checked on an Agilent 2100 Bioanalyzer. The TCR beta CDR3 regions were amplified from RNA transcripts. For the first round of RT-PCR on the TCR CDR3, the HTBI primer set was used together with the Qiagen OneStep RT-PCR kit. A second multiplex PCR round built the libraries, followed by size selection and purification. The libraries were sequenced on an Illumina HiSeq2000 using paired-end 100 bp reads. The original pipeline was this. Raw data were processed with SOAPnuke, discarding reads with adapters, uncalled bases, mean Phred below 15, or no exact constant-primer or identifier match. COPE v1.2.5 was used to merge high-quality paired reads, and clonotypes were defined as unique nucleotide sequences. MiTCR v1.1 was used to align the clonotypes against IMGT TRBV, TRBD and TRBJ reference segments. The analysis was restricted to V-J combinations with a frequency above 0.0001, which together covered 99% to 99.2% of the repertoires. The TCS score was defined as F50 (clonal expansion) divided by E x V (chaos), with BLOSUM62-based TCRdist calculated between CDR3 peptides within each V-J. Welch's t-statistics and random forest reduced 500 to 650 V-J features to fewer than 15, which were used in a naive Bayes classifier (R e1071). Thyroid-blood repertoire similarity was quantified with the Morisita-Horn index. TCRdb reran the public reads through fastp at Q25 and MiXCR, keeping productive beta chains. When rows share a CDR3 protein, they turn into one entry using the most common DNA and genes. These V and J calls originate from TCRdb's pipeline instead of the authors' own analysis. The sample records 800,000 or so distinct CDR3 sequences, 38% of which are singletons. The ten largest clonotypes hold around 9.3% of the sample.

The CDR3 runs 15 amino acids, cysteine and phenylalanine included. Only CDR3 DNA is held: 45 bases, read in frame from base 1. From a lookup of the germline V gene, CDR1 and CDR2 are SNHLY and FYNNEI. V has 2 bases trimmed and J has 8 bases trimmed; junction bases matching no gene number 9. This clonotype was seen repeatedly, ten times or more. Its antigen is not yet known. The record has no base qualities; no much larger clone is one base away. The TCR sequence derives from a man aged 18-30 years with Graves' hyperthyroidism. Sequenced sample: blood. The V and J genes are TRBV2 and TRBJ1-5; TRBD1 lines up with 7 middle nucleotides. CDR3 protein: CASSESRTGREPQHF. In nucleotides, the sequence is TGTGCCAGCAGTGAATCCCGGACAGGACGGGAGCCCCAGCATTTT.